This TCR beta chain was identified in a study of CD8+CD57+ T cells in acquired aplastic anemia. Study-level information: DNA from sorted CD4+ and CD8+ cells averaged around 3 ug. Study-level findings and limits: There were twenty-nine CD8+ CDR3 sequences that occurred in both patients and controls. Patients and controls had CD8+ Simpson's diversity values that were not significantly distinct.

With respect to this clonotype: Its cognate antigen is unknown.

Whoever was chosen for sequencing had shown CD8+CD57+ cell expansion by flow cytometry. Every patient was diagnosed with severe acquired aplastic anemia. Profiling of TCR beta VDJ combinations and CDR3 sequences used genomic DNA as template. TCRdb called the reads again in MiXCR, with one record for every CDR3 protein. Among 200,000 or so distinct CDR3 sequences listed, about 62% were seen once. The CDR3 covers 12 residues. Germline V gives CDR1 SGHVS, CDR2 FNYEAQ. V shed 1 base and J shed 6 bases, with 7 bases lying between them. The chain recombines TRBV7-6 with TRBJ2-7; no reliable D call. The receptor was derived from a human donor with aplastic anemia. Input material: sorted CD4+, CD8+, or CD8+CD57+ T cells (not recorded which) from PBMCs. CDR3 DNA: TGTGCCAGCAGCTTAGTTTCGAGCGAGCAGTACTTC. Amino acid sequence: CASSLVSSEQYF. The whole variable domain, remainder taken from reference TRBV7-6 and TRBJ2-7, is GAGVSQSPRYKVTKRGQDVALRCDPISGHVSLYWYRQALGQGPEFLTYFNYEAQQDKSGLPNDRFSAERPEGSISTLTIQRTEQRDSAMYRCASSLVSSEQYFGPGTRLTVT.